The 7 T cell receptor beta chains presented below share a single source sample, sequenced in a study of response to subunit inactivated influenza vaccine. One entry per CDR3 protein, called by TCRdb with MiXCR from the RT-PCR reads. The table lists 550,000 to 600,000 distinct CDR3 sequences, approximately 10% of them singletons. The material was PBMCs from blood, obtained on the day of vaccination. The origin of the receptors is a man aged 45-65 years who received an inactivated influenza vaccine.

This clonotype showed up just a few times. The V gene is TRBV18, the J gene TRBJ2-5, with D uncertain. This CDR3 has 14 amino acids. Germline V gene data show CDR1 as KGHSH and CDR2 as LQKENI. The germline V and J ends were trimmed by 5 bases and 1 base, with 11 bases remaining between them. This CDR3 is CASSGQGAQETQYF. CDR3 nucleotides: TGTGCCAGCTCAGGTCAAGGCGCCCAAGAGACCCAGTACTTC.

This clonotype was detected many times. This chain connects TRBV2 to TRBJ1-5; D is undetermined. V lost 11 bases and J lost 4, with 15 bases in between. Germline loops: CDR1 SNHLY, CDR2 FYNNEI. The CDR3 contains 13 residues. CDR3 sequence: CASSLAENQPQHF. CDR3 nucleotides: TGTGCCTCCAGTTTGGCAGAAAATCAGCCCCAGCATTTT.

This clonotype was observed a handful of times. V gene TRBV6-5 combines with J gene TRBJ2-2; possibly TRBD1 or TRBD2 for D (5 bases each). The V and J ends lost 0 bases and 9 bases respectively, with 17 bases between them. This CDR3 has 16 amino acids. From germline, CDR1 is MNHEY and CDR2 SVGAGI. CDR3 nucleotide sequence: TGTGCCAGCAGTTACTCGGGACCGCCCAGCCCTTGGGAGCTGTTTTTT. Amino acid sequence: CASSYSGPPSPWELFF.

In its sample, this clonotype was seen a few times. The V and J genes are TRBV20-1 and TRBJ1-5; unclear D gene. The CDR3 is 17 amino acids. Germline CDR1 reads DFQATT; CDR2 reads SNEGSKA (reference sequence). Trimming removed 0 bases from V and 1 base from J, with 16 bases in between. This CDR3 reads CSARDSGSSYSNQPQHF. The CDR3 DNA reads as TGCAGTGCTAGAGATTCTGGCAGCTCATACAGCAATCAGCCCCAGCATTTT.

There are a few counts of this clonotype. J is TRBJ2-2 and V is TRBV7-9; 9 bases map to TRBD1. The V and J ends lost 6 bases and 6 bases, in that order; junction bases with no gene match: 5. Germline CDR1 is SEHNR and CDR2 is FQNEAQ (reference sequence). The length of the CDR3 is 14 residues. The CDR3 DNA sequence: TGTGCCAGCAGGCCCGGGACAGGGTCCGGGGAGCTGTTTTTT. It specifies CASRPGTGSGELFF.

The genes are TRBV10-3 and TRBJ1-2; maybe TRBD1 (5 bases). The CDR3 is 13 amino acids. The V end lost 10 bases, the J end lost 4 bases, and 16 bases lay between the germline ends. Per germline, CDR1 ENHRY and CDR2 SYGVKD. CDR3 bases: TGTGCCACGAACAAGGAGGGGAGCTATGGCTACACCTTC. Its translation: CATNKEGSYGYTF.

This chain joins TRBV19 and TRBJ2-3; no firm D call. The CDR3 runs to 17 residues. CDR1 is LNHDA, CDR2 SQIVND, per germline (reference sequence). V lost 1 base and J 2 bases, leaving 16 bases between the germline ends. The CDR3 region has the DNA TGTGCCAGTAGTATAGTCGTCGGTAAAAGGACCACAGATACGCAGTATTTT. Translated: CASSIVVGKRTTDTQYF. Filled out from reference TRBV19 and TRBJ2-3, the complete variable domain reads DGGITQSPKYLFRKEGQNVTLSCEQNLNHDAMYWYRQDPGQGLRLIYYSQIVNDFQKGDIAEGYSVSREKKESFPLTVTSAQKNPTAFYLCASSIVVGKRTTDTQYFGPGTRLTVL.